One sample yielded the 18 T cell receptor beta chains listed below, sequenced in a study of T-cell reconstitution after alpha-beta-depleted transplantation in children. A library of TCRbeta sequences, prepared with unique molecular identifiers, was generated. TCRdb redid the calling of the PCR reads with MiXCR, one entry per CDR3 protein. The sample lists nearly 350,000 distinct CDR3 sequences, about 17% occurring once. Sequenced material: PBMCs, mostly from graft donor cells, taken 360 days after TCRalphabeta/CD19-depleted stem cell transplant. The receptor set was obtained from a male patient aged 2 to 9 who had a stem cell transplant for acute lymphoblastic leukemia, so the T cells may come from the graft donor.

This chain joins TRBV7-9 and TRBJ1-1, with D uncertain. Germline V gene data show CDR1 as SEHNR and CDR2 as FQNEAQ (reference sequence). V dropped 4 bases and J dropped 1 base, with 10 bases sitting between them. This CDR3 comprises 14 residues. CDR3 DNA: TGTGCCAGCAGCTCAGTAGTCCCGAACACTGAAGCTTTCTTT. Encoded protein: CASSSVVPNTEAFF.

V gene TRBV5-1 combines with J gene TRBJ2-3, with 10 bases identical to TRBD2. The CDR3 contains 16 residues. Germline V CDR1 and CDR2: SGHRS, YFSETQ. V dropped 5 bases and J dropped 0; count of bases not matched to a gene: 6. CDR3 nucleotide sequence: TGCGCCAGCAGGGAACCTAGCGGGAGCAGCACAGATACGCAGTATTTT. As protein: CASREPSGSSTDTQYF.

For the CDR3, the DNA is TGTGCCAGCAGCTTCGCAGCCATGAACACTGAAGCTTTCTTT. It translates to CASSFAAMNTEAFF. This sequence joins TRBV7-9 and TRBJ1-1; D remains ambiguous. CDR3 length: 14 residues. The germline V gene encodes CDR1 SEHNR and CDR2 FQNEAQ (reference sequence). V dropped 3 bases and J dropped 0 bases, with 8 bases sitting between them.

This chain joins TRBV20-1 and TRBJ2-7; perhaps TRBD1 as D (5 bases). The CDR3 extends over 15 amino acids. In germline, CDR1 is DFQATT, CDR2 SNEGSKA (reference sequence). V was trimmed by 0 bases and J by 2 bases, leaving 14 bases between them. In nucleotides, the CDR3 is TGCAGTGCTAGAGATGGGGCAGACCTTACCTACGAGCAGTACTTC. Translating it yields CSARDGADLTYEQYF.

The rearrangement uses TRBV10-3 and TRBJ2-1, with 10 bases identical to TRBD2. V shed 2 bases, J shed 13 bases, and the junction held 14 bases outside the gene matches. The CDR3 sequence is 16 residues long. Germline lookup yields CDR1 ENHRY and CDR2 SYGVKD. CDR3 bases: TGTGCCATCAGTGAGAGCTTGGCTAGCGGGAGCCGAACCCAGTTCTTC. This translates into CAISESLASGSRTQFF.

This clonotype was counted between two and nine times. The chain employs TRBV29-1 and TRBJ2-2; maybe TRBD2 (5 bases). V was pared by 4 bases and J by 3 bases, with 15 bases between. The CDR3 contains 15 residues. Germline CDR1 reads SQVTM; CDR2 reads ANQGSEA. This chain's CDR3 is CSVAGWSGHTGELFF. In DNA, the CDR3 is TGCAGCGTTGCGGGTTGGAGCGGACACACCGGGGAGCTGTTTTTT.

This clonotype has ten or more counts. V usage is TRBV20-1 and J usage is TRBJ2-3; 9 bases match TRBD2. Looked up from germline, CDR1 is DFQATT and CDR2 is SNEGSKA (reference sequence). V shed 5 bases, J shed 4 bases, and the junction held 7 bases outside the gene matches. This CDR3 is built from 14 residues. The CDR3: CSAPLAGIPDTQYF. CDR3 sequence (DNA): TGCAGTGCTCCCCTAGCGGGAATTCCAGATACGCAGTATTTT.

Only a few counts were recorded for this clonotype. The CDR3, as DNA: TGTGCCAGCAGTGAATTATGGAGGCCTAATGAGCAGTTCTTC. Translated, it gives CASSELWRPNEQFF. The chain couples TRBV25-1 to TRBJ2-1; D is possibly TRBD2 (5 bases). Germline V gene data show CDR1 as MGHDK and CDR2 as SYGVNS. This CDR3 is built from 14 residues. Trimming removed 1 base from V and 7 bases from J, with 11 bases in between.

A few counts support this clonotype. The CDR3 nucleotides are TGCAGCGTTGAAGATGGGGGGACTAGGTTTACAGATACGCAGTATTTT. Its protein is CSVEDGGTRFTDTQYF. The gene calls are TRBV29-1 and TRBJ2-3, with 8 bases lining up with TRBD2. Germline trimming cut 0 bases from V and 3 bases from J; bases unmatched to any gene: 8. Germline loops: CDR1 SQVTM, CDR2 ANQGSEA. The CDR3 contains 16 residues.

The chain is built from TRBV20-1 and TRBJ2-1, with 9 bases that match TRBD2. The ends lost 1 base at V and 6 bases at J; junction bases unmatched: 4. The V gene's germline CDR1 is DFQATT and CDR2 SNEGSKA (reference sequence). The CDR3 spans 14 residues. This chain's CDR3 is CSARVREGLNEQFF. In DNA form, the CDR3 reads TGCAGTGCTAGAGTGCGGGAGGGCCTCAATGAGCAGTTCTTC.

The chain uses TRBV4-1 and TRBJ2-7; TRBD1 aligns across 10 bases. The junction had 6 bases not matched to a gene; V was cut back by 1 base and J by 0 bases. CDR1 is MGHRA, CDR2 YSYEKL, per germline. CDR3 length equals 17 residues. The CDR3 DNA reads TGCGCCAGCAGCCAAGTCACCGGGACAGGGGTCTCCTACGAGCAGTACTTC. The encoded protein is CASSQVTGTGVSYEQYF.

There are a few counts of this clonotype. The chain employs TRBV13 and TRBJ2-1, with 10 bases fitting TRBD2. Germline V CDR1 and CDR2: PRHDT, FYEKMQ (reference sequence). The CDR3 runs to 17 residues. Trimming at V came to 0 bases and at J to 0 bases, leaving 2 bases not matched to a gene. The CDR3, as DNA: TGTGCCAGCAGCTTAGGACTAGCGGGGTTCTCCTACAATGAGCAGTTCTTC. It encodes CASSLGLAGFSYNEQFF.

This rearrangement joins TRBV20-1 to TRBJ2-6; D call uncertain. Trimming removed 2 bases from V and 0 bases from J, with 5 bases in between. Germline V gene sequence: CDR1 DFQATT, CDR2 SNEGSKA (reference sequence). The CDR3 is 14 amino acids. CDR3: CSARHNSGANVLTF. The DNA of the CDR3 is TGCAGTGCTAGACATAACTCTGGGGCCAACGTCCTGACTTTC.

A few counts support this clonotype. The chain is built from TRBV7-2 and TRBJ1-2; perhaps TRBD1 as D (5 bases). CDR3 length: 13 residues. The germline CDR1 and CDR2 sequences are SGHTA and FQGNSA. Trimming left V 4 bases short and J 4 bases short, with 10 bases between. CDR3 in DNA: TGTGCCAGCAGCTCTAGGGGTGGCTATGGCTACACCTTC. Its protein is CASSSRGGYGYTF.

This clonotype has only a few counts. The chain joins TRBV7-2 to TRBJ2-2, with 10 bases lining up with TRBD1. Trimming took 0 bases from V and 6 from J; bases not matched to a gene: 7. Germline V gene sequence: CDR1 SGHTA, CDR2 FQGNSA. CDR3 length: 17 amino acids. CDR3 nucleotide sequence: TGTGCCAGCAGCTTAGCCCCCGGGACAGGGGCCTCCGGGGAGCTGTTTTTT. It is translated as CASSLAPGTGASGELFF.

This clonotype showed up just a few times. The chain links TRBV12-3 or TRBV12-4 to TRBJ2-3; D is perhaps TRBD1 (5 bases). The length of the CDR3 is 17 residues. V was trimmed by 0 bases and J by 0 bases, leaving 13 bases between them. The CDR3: CASSLAGRPGSTDTQYF. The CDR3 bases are TGTGCCAGCAGTTTAGCGGGGCGCCCTGGAAGCACAGATACGCAGTATTTT.

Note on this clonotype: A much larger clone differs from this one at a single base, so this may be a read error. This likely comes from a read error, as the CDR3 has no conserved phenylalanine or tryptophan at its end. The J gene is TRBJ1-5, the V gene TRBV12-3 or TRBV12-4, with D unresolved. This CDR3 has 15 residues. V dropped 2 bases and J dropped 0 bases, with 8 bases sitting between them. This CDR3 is CASSLTEYSNQPQHY. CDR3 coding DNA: TGTGCCAGCAGTTTAACAGAGTATAGCAATCAGCCCCAGCATTAT.

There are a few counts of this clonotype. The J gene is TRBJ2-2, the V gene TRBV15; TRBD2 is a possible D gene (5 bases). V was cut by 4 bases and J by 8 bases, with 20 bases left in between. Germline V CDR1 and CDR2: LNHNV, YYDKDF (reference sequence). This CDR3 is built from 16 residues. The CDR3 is CATSKEATAAWGELFF. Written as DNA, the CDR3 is TGTGCCACCAGCAAAGAAGCTACAGCGGCTTGGGGGGAGCTGTTTTTT. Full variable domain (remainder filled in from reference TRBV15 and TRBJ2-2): DAMVIQNPRYQVTQFGKPVTLSCSQTLNHNVMYWYQQKSSQAPKLLFHYYDKDFNNEADTPDNFQSRRPNTSFCFLDIRSPGLGDTAMYLCATSKEATAAWGELFFGEGSRLTVL.